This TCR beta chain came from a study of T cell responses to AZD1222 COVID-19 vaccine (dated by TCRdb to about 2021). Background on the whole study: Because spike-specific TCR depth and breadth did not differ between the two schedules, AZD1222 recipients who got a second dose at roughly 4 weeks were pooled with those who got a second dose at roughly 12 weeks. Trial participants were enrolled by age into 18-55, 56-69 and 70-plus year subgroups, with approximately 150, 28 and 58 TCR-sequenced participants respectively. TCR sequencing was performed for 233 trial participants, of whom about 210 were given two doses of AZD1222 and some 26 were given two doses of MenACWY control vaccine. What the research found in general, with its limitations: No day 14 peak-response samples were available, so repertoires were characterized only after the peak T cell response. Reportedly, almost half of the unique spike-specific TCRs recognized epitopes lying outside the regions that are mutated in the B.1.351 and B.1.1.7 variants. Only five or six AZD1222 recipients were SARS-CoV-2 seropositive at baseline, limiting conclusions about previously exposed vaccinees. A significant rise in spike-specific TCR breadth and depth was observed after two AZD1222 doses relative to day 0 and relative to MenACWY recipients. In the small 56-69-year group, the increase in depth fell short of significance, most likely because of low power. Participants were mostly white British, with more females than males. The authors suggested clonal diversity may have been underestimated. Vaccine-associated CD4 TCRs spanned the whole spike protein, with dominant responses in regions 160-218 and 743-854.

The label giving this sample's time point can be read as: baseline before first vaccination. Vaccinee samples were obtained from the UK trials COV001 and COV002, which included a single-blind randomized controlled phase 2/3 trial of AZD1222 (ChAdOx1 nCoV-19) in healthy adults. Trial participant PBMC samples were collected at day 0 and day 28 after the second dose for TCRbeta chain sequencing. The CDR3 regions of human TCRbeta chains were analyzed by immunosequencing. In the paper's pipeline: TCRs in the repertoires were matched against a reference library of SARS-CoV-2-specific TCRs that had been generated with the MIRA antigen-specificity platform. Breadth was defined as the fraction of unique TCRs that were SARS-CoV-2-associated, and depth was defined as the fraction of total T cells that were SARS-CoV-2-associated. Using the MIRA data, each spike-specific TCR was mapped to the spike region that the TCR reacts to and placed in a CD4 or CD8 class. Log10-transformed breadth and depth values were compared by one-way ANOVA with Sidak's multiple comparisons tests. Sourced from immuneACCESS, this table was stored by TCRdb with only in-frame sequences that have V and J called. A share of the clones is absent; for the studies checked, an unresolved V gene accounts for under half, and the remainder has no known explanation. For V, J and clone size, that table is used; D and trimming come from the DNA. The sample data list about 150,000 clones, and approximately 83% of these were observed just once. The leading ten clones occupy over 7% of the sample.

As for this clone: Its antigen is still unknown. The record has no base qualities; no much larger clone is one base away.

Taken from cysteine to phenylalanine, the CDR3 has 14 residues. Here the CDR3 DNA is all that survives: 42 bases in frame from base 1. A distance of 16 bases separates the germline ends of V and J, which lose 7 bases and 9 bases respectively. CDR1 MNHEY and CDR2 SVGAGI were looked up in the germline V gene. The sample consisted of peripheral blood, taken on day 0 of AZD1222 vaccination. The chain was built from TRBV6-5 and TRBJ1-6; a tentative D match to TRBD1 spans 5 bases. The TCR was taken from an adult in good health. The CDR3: CASISARAVSPLHF. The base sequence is TGTGCCAGCATATCGGCCAGGGCTGTTTCACCCCTCCACTTT.